A single T cell receptor (beta chain) is shown here with its context. The sample is drawn from a study of blood T cell repertoires in COVID-19. Study background: Whether acute or convalescent, the COVID-19 samples came from the United States, Italy and Spain. Sample material is recorded as cDNA or gDNA derived from T cells, B-cell-depleted T cells, or PBMCs.

Sequencing was performed with immunoSEQ multiplex PCR; in TCRdb, only in-frame clones are kept and a portion is missing. Of more than 150,000 clones in the sample, 80% to 85% were seen once. Participant-reported clinical history was the basis for cohort assignment. Each recovered donor of Cohort 3 presented with two negative PCRs, clearance, or symptom resolution. The CDR3 consists of 12 residues. Looked up from germline, CDR1 is PRHDT and CDR2 is FYEKMQ (reference sequence). The ends lost 6 bases at V and 6 bases at J; junction bases unmatched: 4. Sequences were obtained from PBMCs or T cells enriched from blood (not recorded which). This receptor was identified in a woman aged 60-70 years who had recovered from COVID-19. The V and J genes are TRBV13 and TRBJ1-1, with 7 positions matching TRBD1. The CDR3 region has the DNA TGTGCCAGCAGTCCAGGGGGACCTGAAGCTTTCTTT. Its translation is CASSPGGPEAFF.